Listed below are T cell receptor beta chains from one sample, sequenced in a study of T cell responses to AZD1222 COVID-19 vaccine. Sequenced by immunoSEQ multiplex PCR; TCRdb stores in-frame clones only, minus some. The data show around 100,000 clones, with roughly 84% seen just once and approximately 15% held by the top ten. The specimen comprised peripheral blood, sampled on day 0 of AZD1222 vaccination. These receptors all stem from an adult in good health. Both conserved end residues are part of each CDR3. The D gene is left open where the match is weak. A clone size is listed for some rows: how often the clone was seen (once, few, many), or a class if it is expanded.

TRBJ2-7	TRBV28	-	-	TGTGCCAGCACCGGGGAGACGGGCTACGAGCAGTACTTC	CASTGETGYEQYF
TRBJ1-1	TRBV30	-	-	TGTGCCTGGAGTGTACCTTACAGCATGAACACTGAAGCTTTCTTT	CAWSVPYSMNTEAFF
TRBJ2-3	TRBV28	TRBD2	-	TGTGCCAGCAGTCCCGAGCGGGAGTGGTCAGATACGCAGTATTTT	CASSPEREWSDTQYF
TRBJ1-2	TRBV6-5	-	-	TGTGCCAGCAGTCCCGACAGGTGGAACTATGGCTACACCTTC	CASSPDRWNYGYTF
TRBJ1-4	TRBV29-1	-	-	TGCAGCGTCGAGGGGGTGGAGGAAAAACTGTTTTTT	CSVEGVEEKLFF
TRBJ2-1	TRBV29-1	TRBD2	-	TGCAGCGCCGGGACTAGCGGGAGGAATGAGCAGTTCTTC	CSAGTSGRNEQFF
TRBJ2-5	TRBV7-9	TRBD1	-	TGTGCCAGCAGCCTGACAGGGGCCGAGACCCAGTACTTC	CASSLTGAETQYF
TRBJ1-1	TRBV16	-	few	TGTGCCAGCAGCCAATTAGGACCGGCTTTCTTT	CASSQLGPAFF
TRBJ2-3	TRBV2	-	once	TGTGCCAGCAGAGGCCGGGACTTTCCTGGGTATTTT	CASRGRDFPGYF
TRBJ1-2	TRBV23-1	-	once	TGCGCCAGCAGTCAATGCAGGACCAACTATGGCTACACCTTC	CASSQCRTNYGYTF
TRBJ2-7	TRBV6-5	-	-	TGTGCCAGCAGTTACTCGAATAGTCCTCCCTATGAGCAGTACTTC	CASSYSNSPPYEQYF
TRBJ1-1	TRBV9	-	-	TGTGCCAGCAGCCCGGGGCAATTGCGAGGCACTGAAGCTTTCTTT	CASSPGQLRGTEAFF
TRBJ1-2	TRBV6-5	-	-	TGTGCCAGCAGTTACTCGTGGGGGAACTATGGCTACACCTTC	CASSYSWGNYGYTF
TRBJ1-3	TRBV7-9	-	-	TGTGCCACCGCCTCTGGGGGAAACACCATATATTTT	CATASGGNTIYF
TRBJ2-7	TRBV2	-	-	TGTGCCAGCAGTGATAGTCAGCAAATGTATTCCGAGCAGTACTTC	CASSDSQQMYSEQYF
TRBJ1-4	TRBV3-1/TRBV3-2	TRBD1	-	TGTGCCAGCAGCCCGTCCCGGGACAGAGGGGAGGAAAAACTGTTTTTT	CASSPSRDRGEEKLFF
TRBJ2-3	TRBV29-1	-	-	TGCAGCGTTGCGGCAGGGTGGCCAGATACGCAGTATTTT	CSVAAGWPDTQYF
TRBJ1-2	TRBV7-9	-	-	TGTGCCAGCAGCCCTCAGGGGAGGAATGGCTACACCTTC	CASSPQGRNGYTF
TRBJ1-4	TRBV18	-	-	TGTGCCAGCTCCCCCGGCGCAACTAATGAAAAACTGTTTTTT	CASSPGATNEKLFF
TRBJ2-2	TRBV2	-	-	TGTGCCAGCAGTAGTCGGGGATTGAACACCGGGGAGCTGTTTTTT	CASSSRGLNTGELFF